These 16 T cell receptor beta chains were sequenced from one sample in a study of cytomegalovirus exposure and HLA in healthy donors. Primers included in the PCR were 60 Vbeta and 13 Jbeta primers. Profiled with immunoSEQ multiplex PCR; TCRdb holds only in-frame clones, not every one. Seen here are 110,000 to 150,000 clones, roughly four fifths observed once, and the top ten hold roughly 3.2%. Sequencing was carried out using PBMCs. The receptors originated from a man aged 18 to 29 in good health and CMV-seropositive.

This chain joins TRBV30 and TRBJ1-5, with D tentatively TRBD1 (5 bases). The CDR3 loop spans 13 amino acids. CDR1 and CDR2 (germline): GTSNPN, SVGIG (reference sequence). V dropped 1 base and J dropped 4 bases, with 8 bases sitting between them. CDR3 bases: TGTGCCTGGAGTGAAGGGGAAAATCAGCCCCAGCATTTT. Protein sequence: CAWSEGENQPQHF.

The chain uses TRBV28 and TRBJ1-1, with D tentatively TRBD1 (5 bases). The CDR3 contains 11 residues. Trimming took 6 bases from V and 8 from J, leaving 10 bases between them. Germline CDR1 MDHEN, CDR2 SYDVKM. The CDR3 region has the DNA TGTGCCAGCAGGGGACTAGGCGAAGCTTTCTTT. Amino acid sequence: CASRGLGEAFF.

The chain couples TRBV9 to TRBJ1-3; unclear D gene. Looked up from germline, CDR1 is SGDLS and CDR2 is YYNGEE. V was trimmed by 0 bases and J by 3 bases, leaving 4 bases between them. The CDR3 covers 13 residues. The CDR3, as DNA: TGTGCCAGCAGCGTAGTAGTTGGAAACACCATATATTTT. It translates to CASSVVVGNTIYF.

CDR3 amino acids: CAWDSPNEQFF. CDR3 sequence (DNA): TGTGCCTGGGACAGTCCCAATGAGCAGTTCTTC. The chain couples TRBV30 to TRBJ2-1, with a weak D call TRBD1 (5 bases). The CDR3 has 11 amino acids. Trimming cost V 5 bases and J 6 bases, with 8 bases left between them. CDR1 is GTSNPN, CDR2 SVGIG, per germline (reference sequence).

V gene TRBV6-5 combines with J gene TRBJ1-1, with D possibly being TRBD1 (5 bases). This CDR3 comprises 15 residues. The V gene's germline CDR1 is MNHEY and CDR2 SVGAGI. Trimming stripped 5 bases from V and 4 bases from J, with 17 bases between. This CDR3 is CASSTRGRGGTEAFF. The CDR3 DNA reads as TGTGCCAGCAGTACCCGTGGGCGGGGGGGCACTGAAGCTTTCTTT.

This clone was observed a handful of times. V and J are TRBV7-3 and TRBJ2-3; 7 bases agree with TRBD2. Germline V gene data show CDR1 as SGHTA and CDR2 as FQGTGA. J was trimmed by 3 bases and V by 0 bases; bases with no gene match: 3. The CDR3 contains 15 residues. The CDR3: CASSLTASGTDTQYF. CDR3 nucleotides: TGTGCCAGCAGCTTAACGGCTAGCGGAACAGATACGCAGTATTTT.

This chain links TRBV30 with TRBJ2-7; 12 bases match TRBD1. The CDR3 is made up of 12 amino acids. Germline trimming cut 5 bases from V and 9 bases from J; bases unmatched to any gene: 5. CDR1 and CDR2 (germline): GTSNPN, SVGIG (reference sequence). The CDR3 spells CAWGTGGQGQYF. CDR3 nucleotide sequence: TGTGCCTGGGGGACAGGGGGCCAAGGGCAGTACTTC.

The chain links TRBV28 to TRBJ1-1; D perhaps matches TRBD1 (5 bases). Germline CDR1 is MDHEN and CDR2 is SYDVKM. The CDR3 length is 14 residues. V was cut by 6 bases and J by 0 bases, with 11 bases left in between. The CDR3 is CASRSPGVNTEAFF. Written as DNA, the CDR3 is TGTGCCAGCAGGTCCCCGGGGGTGAACACTGAAGCTTTCTTT.

CDR3 in amino acids: CASSLAGRHRGTGELFF. CDR3 DNA sequence: TGTGCCAGCAGCTTAGCGGGAAGGCACAGGGGGACCGGGGAGCTGTTTTTT. The genes are TRBV7-6 and TRBJ2-2; 8 bases are shared with TRBD1. The length of the CDR3 is 17 residues. Trimming removed 0 bases from V and 5 bases from J; junction bases left unmatched: 8. The germline V gene has CDR1 SGHVS and CDR2 FNYEAQ.

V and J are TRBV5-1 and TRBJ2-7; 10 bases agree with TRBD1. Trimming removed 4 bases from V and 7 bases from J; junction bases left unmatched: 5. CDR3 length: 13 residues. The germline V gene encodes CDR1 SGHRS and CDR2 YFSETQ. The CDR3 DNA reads TGCGCCAGCAGCCTCGGGACAGGGGAAGAGCAGTACTTC. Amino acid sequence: CASSLGTGEEQYF. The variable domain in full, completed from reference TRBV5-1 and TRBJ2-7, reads KAGVTQTPRYLIKTRGQQVTLSCSPISGHRSVSWYQQTPGQGLQFLFEYFSETQRNKGNFPGRFSGRQFSNSRSEMNVSTLELGDSALYLCASSLGTGEEQYFGPGTRLTVT.

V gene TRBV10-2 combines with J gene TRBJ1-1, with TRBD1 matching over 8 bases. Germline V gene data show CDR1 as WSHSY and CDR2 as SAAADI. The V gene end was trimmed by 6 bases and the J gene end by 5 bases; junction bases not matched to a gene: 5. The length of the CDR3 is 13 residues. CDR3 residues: CASRPGGLTEAFF. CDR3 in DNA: TGCGCCAGCAGACCAGGGGGCTTGACTGAAGCTTTCTTT.

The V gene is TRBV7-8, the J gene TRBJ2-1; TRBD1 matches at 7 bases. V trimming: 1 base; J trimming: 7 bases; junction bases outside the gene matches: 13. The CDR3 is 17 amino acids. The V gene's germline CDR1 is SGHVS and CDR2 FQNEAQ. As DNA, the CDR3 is TGTGCCAGCAGCTTAGGGGAAACCCGGGACAGCCAGAATGAGCAGTTCTTC. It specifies CASSLGETRDSQNEQFF.

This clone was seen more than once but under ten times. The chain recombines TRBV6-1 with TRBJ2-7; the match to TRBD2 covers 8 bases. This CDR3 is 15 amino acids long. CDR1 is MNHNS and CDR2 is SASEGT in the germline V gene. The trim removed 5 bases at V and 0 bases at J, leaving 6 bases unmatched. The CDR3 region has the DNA TGTGCCAGCAGTTTAGCCGGGACTAGCTCCTACGAGCAGTACTTC. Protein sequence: CASSLAGTSSYEQYF.

The CDR3 protein is CASSFTSPTEAFF. CDR3 coding DNA: TGTGCCAGCAGCTTTACAAGTCCCACTGAAGCTTTCTTT. The chain combines TRBV5-5 with TRBJ1-1; unclear D gene. CDR3 length: 13 residues. CDR1 is SGHKS and CDR2 is YYEKEE in the germline V gene (reference sequence). The V gene lost 2 bases and the J gene lost 4 bases, with 9 bases spanning the gap.

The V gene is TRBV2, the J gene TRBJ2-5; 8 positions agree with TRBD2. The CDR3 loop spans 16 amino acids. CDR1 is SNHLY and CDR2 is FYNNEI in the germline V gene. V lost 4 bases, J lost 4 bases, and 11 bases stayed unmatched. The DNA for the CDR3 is TGTGCCAGCAGTGTAGGTAGCGGGATGGTAGGAGAGACCCAGTACTTC. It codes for CASSVGSGMVGETQYF.

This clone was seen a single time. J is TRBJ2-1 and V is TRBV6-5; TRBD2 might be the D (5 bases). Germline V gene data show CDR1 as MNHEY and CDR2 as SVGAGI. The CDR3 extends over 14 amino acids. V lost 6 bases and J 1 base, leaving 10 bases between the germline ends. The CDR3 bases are TGTGCCAGCAGGGGGAGAGGGTCCTACAATGAGCAGTTCTTC. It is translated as CASRGRGSYNEQFF.